This T cell receptor beta chain was sequenced in a study of T-cell memory formation after mild COVID-19. Study findings and constraints: Prior to infection, memory already included some responding clones, suggesting cross-reactive memory joined. Contracting CD4+ clones were located mainly in CM and EM, and CD8+ clones in EMRA. Balance between CD4 and CD8 was seen in clones contracting day 15 to 85, and a CD4+ lean was seen in later expanders.

From 5'RACE with constant-segment primers came TCR alpha and TCR beta cDNA libraries that carried sample barcodes and UMIs. TCRdb passed the 5' RACE reads through MiXCR, listing each CDR3 protein once. The sample carries 450,000 or so distinct CDR3 sequences, around 20% recorded once. This clonotype was seen only a few times. What it binds is not known. This clonotype was sampled from an adult woman who had mild COVID-19 (a few samples of this study predate the infection). Cell type and time point are not known. The sample comprised PBMCs or a T cell subset sorted from them (not recorded which).

The chain's CDR3 is CATSDLTSGFDTQYF. CDR3 DNA: TGTGCCACCAGTGATTTGACCAGCGGGTTTGATACGCAGTATTTT. The genes are TRBV24-1 and TRBJ2-3; tentatively, D is TRBD2 (6 bases). Germline V lookup: CDR1 KGHDR, CDR2 SFDVKD. The V and J ends lost 0 bases and 6 bases respectively, with 12 bases between them. The CDR3 is 15 residues long.